The clone carrying this T cell receptor beta chain occurred a few times. Data came from immunoSEQ multiplex PCR; TCRdb stores just in-frame clones and leaves some out. The sample lists 55,000 to 70,000 clones, 93% occurring once. This specimen comes from a study of T cell changes during pregnancy in multiple sclerosis. This TCR was recovered from a female donor with multiple sclerosis, enrolled in a pregnancy study. Here the sequenced sample was peripheral blood, taken after pregnancy.

CDR3 nucleotides: TGTGCCAGCAGCATGGGGGGGCCAGACACTGAAGCTTTCTTT. Translation: CASSMGGPDTEAFF. This chain uses TRBV21-1 with TRBJ1-1. TRBV21-1 is classified as a pseudogene. The CDR3 loop spans 14 amino acids.